These T cell receptor beta chains were read from a single sample in a study of T cells in Graves' hyperthyroidism and ophthalmopathy. TCRdb reprocessed the multiplex PCR reads via MiXCR and lists one record per CDR3 protein. The top ten hold roughly 70% of the sample, which has around 350,000 distinct CDR3 sequences, just under 25% seen once. The sample was blood. The receptors here all came from a man aged 45-60 years with Graves' hyperthyroidism. Both conserved end residues are trimmed from each CDR3. The order of the fields is CDR3 length, clone size, V gene, J gene, CDR3 protein. Size is omitted from some rows. Given values are once, few, many or a class for expanded clones.

CDR3 length: 10; clone size: few; V gene: TRBV29-1; J gene: TRBJ2-1; CDR3 protein: STDRGYNEQF
CDR3 length: 11; clone size: few; V gene: TRBV11-2; J gene: TRBJ2-7; CDR3 protein: ASSLVARAEQY
CDR3 length: 11; clone size: many; V gene: TRBV10-3; J gene: TRBJ1-5; CDR3 protein: AISDRSNQPQH
CDR3 length: 11; clone size: few; V gene: TRBV2; J gene: TRBJ1-1; CDR3 protein: ASSQSDMGEAF
CDR3 length: 15; clone size: .; V gene: TRBV11-2; J gene: TRBJ2-1; CDR3 protein: ASSAGQGSGSYNEQF
CDR3 length: 12; clone size: .; V gene: TRBV29-1; J gene: TRBJ2-7; CDR3 protein: SVDSSGRGYEQY
CDR3 length: 17; clone size: .; V gene: TRBV4-1; J gene: TRBJ2-3; CDR3 protein: ASSYSRGTSGRNTDTQY
CDR3 length: 13; clone size: .; V gene: TRBV24-1; J gene: TRBJ2-1; CDR3 protein: ATSFTGDSYNEQF
CDR3 length: 13; clone size: many; V gene: TRBV9; J gene: TRBJ2-3; CDR3 protein: ASSVEGTFTDTQY
CDR3 length: 11; clone size: .; V gene: TRBV6-2/TRBV6-3; J gene: TRBJ2-7; CDR3 protein: ASSYTTAAEQY
CDR3 length: 14; clone size: .; V gene: TRBV11-2; J gene: TRBJ1-6; CDR3 protein: ASSLGMGSYNSPLH
CDR3 length: 13; clone size: .; V gene: TRBV12-3/TRBV12-4; J gene: TRBJ2-3; CDR3 protein: ASSKTSGSTDTQY
CDR3 length: 14; clone size: many; V gene: TRBV6-1; J gene: TRBJ1-2; CDR3 protein: ASVKGQAFPPSGYT
CDR3 length: 12; clone size: .; V gene: TRBV20-1; J gene: TRBJ2-1; CDR3 protein: SASGSPGYNEQF
CDR3 length: 13; clone size: many; V gene: TRBV2; J gene: TRBJ2-7; CDR3 protein: ASKYRDGSSYEQY
CDR3 length: 10; clone size: .; V gene: TRBV11-2; J gene: TRBJ1-2; CDR3 protein: ASSLEVSGYT
CDR3 length: 13; clone size: few; V gene: TRBV5-1; J gene: TRBJ2-1; CDR3 protein: ATSEAGRVYNEQF
CDR3 length: 11; clone size: few; V gene: TRBV11-3; J gene: TRBJ2-7; CDR3 protein: ASSSRLSYEQY
CDR3 length: 12; clone size: few; V gene: TRBV6-1; J gene: TRBJ1-2; CDR3 protein: ASRRGGWRYGYT
CDR3 length: 11; clone size: .; V gene: TRBV6-1; J gene: TRBJ2-7; CDR3 protein: ASQSGGLGEQY
CDR3 length: 9; clone size: many; V gene: TRBV28; J gene: TRBJ2-7; CDR3 protein: ASGQGYEQY
CDR3 length: 13; clone size: few; V gene: TRBV19; J gene: TRBJ1-5; CDR3 protein: ASSNRQELNQPQH
CDR3 length: 17; clone size: .; V gene: TRBV3-1; J gene: TRBJ2-1; CDR3 protein: ASSQDPGGAGGPGNEQF
CDR3 length: 11; clone size: many; V gene: TRBV12-5; J gene: TRBJ1-1; CDR3 protein: ASGARGSTEAF
CDR3 length: 11; clone size: few; V gene: TRBV3-1; J gene: TRBJ1-6; CDR3 protein: ASTLRGDSPLH
CDR3 length: 13; clone size: .; V gene: TRBV5-1; J gene: TRBJ2-2; CDR3 protein: ASSPFGQATGELF
CDR3 length: 10; clone size: .; V gene: TRBV29-1; J gene: TRBJ2-1; CDR3 protein: SVRLAANEQF
CDR3 length: 16; clone size: many; V gene: TRBV24-1; J gene: TRBJ2-1; CDR3 protein: ATSDPDPSGPTYNEQF
CDR3 length: 15; clone size: .; V gene: TRBV12-3/TRBV12-4; J gene: TRBJ1-6; CDR3 protein: ASSLGKTGGWNSPLH
CDR3 length: 14; clone size: .; V gene: TRBV4-2; J gene: TRBJ2-1; CDR3 protein: ASSQELAGGMNEQF
CDR3 length: 13; clone size: .; V gene: TRBV10-2; J gene: TRBJ2-1; CDR3 protein: ASSESSEGFDEQF
CDR3 length: 12; clone size: few; V gene: TRBV19; J gene: TRBJ2-7; CDR3 protein: ASSPGTGNHEQY
CDR3 length: 11; clone size: many; V gene: TRBV27; J gene: TRBJ1-2; CDR3 protein: ASSLTGDNGYT
CDR3 length: 18; clone size: many; V gene: TRBV11-2; J gene: TRBJ2-3; CDR3 protein: ASSLEGLAGLQGGTDTQY
CDR3 length: 13; clone size: .; V gene: TRBV19; J gene: TRBJ2-3; CDR3 protein: ASTLRDRGTDTQY
CDR3 length: 14; clone size: few; V gene: TRBV7-3; J gene: TRBJ2-3; CDR3 protein: ASSQDFSGKTDTQY
CDR3 length: 13; clone size: few; V gene: TRBV5-1; J gene: TRBJ1-2; CDR3 protein: ASSLEGLGLYGYT
CDR3 length: 14; clone size: few; V gene: TRBV27; J gene: TRBJ2-1; CDR3 protein: ASSGAGGVSYNEQF
CDR3 length: 13; clone size: .; V gene: TRBV20-1; J gene: TRBJ2-1; CDR3 protein: SARASGSSYNEQF
CDR3 length: 9; clone size: .; V gene: TRBV6-2/TRBV6-3; J gene: TRBJ2-1; CDR3 protein: ATGDIYEQF
CDR3 length: 10; clone size: many; V gene: TRBV27; J gene: TRBJ1-1; CDR3 protein: ASSLPGTEAF
CDR3 length: 14; clone size: .; V gene: TRBV15; J gene: TRBJ2-1; CDR3 protein: ATSTTGRTSYNEQF
CDR3 length: 15; clone size: many; V gene: TRBV7-3; J gene: TRBJ2-5; CDR3 protein: ASSSGGSSGRKETQY
CDR3 length: 11; clone size: .; V gene: TRBV7-9; J gene: TRBJ2-1; CDR3 protein: ATYWAPYNEQF
CDR3 length: 15; clone size: few; V gene: TRBV5-6; J gene: TRBJ2-7; CDR3 protein: ASSLLPSMGQGGEQY